What follows are 11 T cell receptor beta chains derived from one specimen sequenced in a study of OX40 agonist ivuxolimab in advanced cancers. The protocol was immunoSEQ multiplex PCR, while the TCRdb copy is restricted to in-frame clones and leaves out a portion. The data hold roughly 62,000 clones, with 84% observed a single time. The starting material was CD4+ or CD8+ T cells sorted from blood, obtained in a trial of the OX40 agonist ivuxolimab. Every receptor here comes from an adult with an advanced solid tumor such as melanoma, head and neck, liver or kidney cancer.

This clone was counted between two and nine times. The CDR3 DNA follows: TGCGCCAGCAGCCAAGTCCTACAGGGGGCGGCGGAGGACCTCCACTTT. Translated: CASSQVLQGAAEDLHF. The V and J genes are TRBV5-1 and TRBJ1-6, with 9 bases lining up with TRBD1. Trimming removed 4 bases from V and 15 bases from J; junction bases left unmatched: 17. The CDR3 contains 16 residues. Germline lookup yields CDR1 SGHRS and CDR2 YFSETQ.

The rearrangement joins TRBV10-3 to TRBJ1-4, with D maybe TRBD1 (6 bases). This CDR3 has 16 residues. Germline-derived CDR1 and CDR2 are ENHRY and SYGVKD. The ends were cut back, 3 bases at V and 0 bases at J, with 11 bases in the middle. This chain's CDR3 is CAISEGGGSTNEKLFF. CDR3 coding DNA: TGTGCCATCAGTGAAGGAGGGGGGTCAACTAATGAAAAACTGTTTTTT.

The V and J genes are TRBV4-1 and TRBJ1-6, with TRBD1 matching over 8 bases. This CDR3 has 17 amino acids. With 0 bases clipped from V and 7 bases from J, the junction kept 8 bases outside the gene matches. Germline V lookup: CDR1 MGHRA, CDR2 YSYEKL. CDR3 sequence (DNA): TGCGCCAGCAGCCAAGATACATCAGGGGGCAGGAATTCACCCCTCCACTTT. As protein: CASSQDTSGGRNSPLHF.

Only one count was recorded for this clone. The chain employs TRBV25-1 and TRBJ1-2; 9 nucleotides agree with TRBD1. This CDR3 comprises 14 residues. J was trimmed by 6 bases and V by 2 bases; bases with no gene match: 4. Germline values: CDR1 MGHDK, CDR2 SYGVNS. CDR3 region: CASSETGGAHGYTF. The CDR3 nucleotides read TGTGCCAGCAGTGAAACAGGGGGCGCGCATGGCTACACCTTC.

The rearrangement joins TRBV28 to TRBJ1-1; D is perhaps TRBD1 (6 bases). Trimming shortened V by 2 bases and J by 3 bases, and 10 bases separated the two germline ends. This CDR3 has 14 amino acids. Looked up from germline, CDR1 is MDHEN and CDR2 is SYDVKM. CDR3 sequence reads: CASSLTGIHTEAFF. CDR3 nucleotides: TGTGCCAGCAGTTTAACAGGGATTCACACTGAAGCTTTCTTT.

The V gene is TRBV5-4, the J gene TRBJ2-2; TRBD1 might be the D (6 bases). Germline V gene lookup returns CDR1 SGHNT and CDR2 YYREEE (reference sequence). The CDR3 spans 16 residues. Deletions cut 2 bases from V and 6 bases from J, with 17 bases between. CDR3 in DNA: TGTGCCAGCAGCTTCAGAATAACAGGGTTTTCCGGGGAGCTGTTTTTT. Its protein is CASSFRITGFSGELFF.

The rearrangement links TRBV7-9 to TRBJ1-6; D gene uncertain. Germline loops: CDR1 SEHNR, CDR2 FQNEAQ (reference sequence). The CDR3 spans 14 residues. The ends were cut back, 2 bases at V and 5 bases at J, with 7 bases in the middle. This CDR3 reads CASSLRGNNSPLHF. DNA of the CDR3: TGTGCCAGCAGCTTACGGGGTAATAATTCACCCCTCCACTTT.

This clone was detected once. CDR3 in DNA: TGTGCCAGCAGTTGGGAAAATAGCAATCAGCCCCAGCATTTT. Protein sequence: CASSWENSNQPQHF. V is TRBV6-1 and J is TRBJ1-5; D not resolved. The germline gives CDR1 MNHNS, CDR2 SASEGT. CDR3 size: 14 residues. The germline V and J ends were trimmed by 5 bases and 0 bases, with 8 bases remaining between them.

The chain uses TRBV6-1 and TRBJ1-5; D uncertain. V shed 5 bases and J shed 4 bases, with 15 bases lying between them. This CDR3 comprises 15 residues. Germline values: CDR1 MNHNS, CDR2 SASEGT. The CDR3 reads CASSLGGRANQPQHF. Written as DNA, the CDR3 is TGTGCCAGCAGTCTTGGCGGGAGGGCGAATCAGCCCCAGCATTTT.

The chain is built from TRBV19 and TRBJ2-1; TRBD1 aligns across 7 bases. Germline V CDR1 and CDR2: LNHDA, SQIVND (reference sequence). This CDR3 is 15 amino acids long. V dropped 1 base and J dropped 8; count of bases not matched to a gene: 8. The CDR3 DNA reads as TGTGCCAGTAGTATAGGAGGAGCAGGGGGATATGAGCAGTTCTTC. Amino acids: CASSIGGAGGYEQFF.

The chain has TRBV10-3 and TRBJ2-2; D is possibly TRBD1 (6 bases). The CDR3 spans 13 residues. In germline, CDR1 is ENHRY, CDR2 SYGVKD. The V gene lost 5 bases and the J gene lost 9 bases, with 13 bases spanning the gap. The CDR3 DNA reads TGTGCCATCAGTCTCCAGGGGATGCGGGAGCTGTTTTTT. It encodes CAISLQGMRELFF.